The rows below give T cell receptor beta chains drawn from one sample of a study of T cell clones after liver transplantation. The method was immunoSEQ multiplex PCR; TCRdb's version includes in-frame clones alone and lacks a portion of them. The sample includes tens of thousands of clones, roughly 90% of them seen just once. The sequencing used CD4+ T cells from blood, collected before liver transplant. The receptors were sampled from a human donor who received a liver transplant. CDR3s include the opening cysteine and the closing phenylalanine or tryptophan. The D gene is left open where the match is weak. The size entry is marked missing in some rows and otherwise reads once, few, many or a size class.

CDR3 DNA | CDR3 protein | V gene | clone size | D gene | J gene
TGTGCCAGCAGCTTGGCGGGAGCCGGGGACAATGAGCAGTTCTTC | CASSLAGAGDNEQFF | TRBV5-4 | NA | NA | TRBJ2-1
TGTGCCAGCAGCTCGGCGCAGGGTATAACCACTGAAGCTTTCTTT | CASSSAQGITTEAFF | TRBV5-4 | NA | NA | TRBJ1-1
TGTGCCAGCAGCGCTAGGGACAGCTACGAGCAGTACTTC | CASSARDSYEQYF | TRBV5-6 | NA | TRBD1 | TRBJ2-7
TGTGCCTGGAGTGTACAAAAAGGACCTAATGAAAAACTGTTTTTT | CAWSVQKGPNEKLFF | TRBV30 | NA | NA | TRBJ1-4
TGTGCTAGTGGTTTGGTAAGGACAGAGAACACCGGGGAGCTGTTTTTT | CASGLVRTENTGELFF | TRBV12-5 | NA | NA | TRBJ2-2
TGTGCCAGCAGCTTAGAGCGTTACGAGCAGTACTTC | CASSLERYEQYF | TRBV7-9 | NA | NA | TRBJ2-7
TGCAGCGTTGAAGGGGGACTAGCGGGAGGGAGAGATACGCAGTATTTT | CSVEGGLAGGRDTQYF | TRBV29-1 | NA | TRBD2 | TRBJ2-3
TGTGCCAGCAGCTTGGGCGGACTAGCGGGGCTGGGTGAGCAGTTCTTC | CASSLGGLAGLGEQFF | TRBV5-4 | NA | TRBD2 | TRBJ2-1
TGTGCCTGGAGCCCCGGGGGAACTGGGGCCAACGTCCTGACTTTC | CAWSPGGTGANVLTF | TRBV30 | NA | NA | TRBJ2-6
TGTGCCAGCAGCCCCCGTGGGAGCACAGATACGCAGTATTTT | CASSPRGSTDTQYF | TRBV9 | few | NA | TRBJ2-3
TGTGCCAGCAGCGTAGCAGGGGGGACCAACGTCCTGACTTTC | CASSVAGGTNVLTF | TRBV9 | NA | NA | TRBJ2-6
TGTGCCAGCTCACCTGGGACAGGGGTAGGAGAGCAGTACTTC | CASSPGTGVGEQYF | TRBV18 | NA | TRBD1 | TRBJ2-7
TGTGCCAGCAGCTTCCGGGCGGGAGGGAACACCGGGGAGCTGTTTTTT | CASSFRAGGNTGELFF | TRBV7-2 | NA | TRBD2 | TRBJ2-2
TGTGCCAGCAGCAGATCTAGCGGGAACGCAGATACGCAGTATTTT | CASSRSSGNADTQYF | TRBV7-6 | NA | TRBD2 | TRBJ2-3
TGTGCCAGCAGCCGTTATTTCTCCTACGAGCAGTACTTC | CASSRYFSYEQYF | TRBV5-6 | NA | NA | TRBJ2-7
TGTGCCAGCAGTGAGCAGCTCAGTGGAAACACCATATATTTT | CASSEQLSGNTIYF | TRBV2 | once | NA | TRBJ1-3
TGTGCCAGCAGTTTCTTCGGGAGCAGGGTTTTCTACGAGCAGTACTTC | CASSFFGSRVFYEQYF | TRBV27 | once | NA | TRBJ2-7
TGTGCCAGCAGCTTAGAGTCGGGCTCCTACAATGAGCAGTTCTTC | CASSLESGSYNEQFF | TRBV7-2 | NA | NA | TRBJ2-1
TGTGCCACGAAGGGGGTATTCGATACGCAGTATTTT | CATKGVFDTQYF | TRBV28 | NA | NA | TRBJ2-3
TGTGCCAGCAGCAGCCCAGGGGATGGAGAGACCCAGTACTTC | CASSSPGDGETQYF | TRBV5-6 | NA | NA | TRBJ2-5
TGTGCCAGCAGTGAAGGGACACCTGACACTGAAGCTTTCTTT | CASSEGTPDTEAFF | TRBV6-1 | NA | NA | TRBJ1-1
TGTGCCACCAGCAGCTACGGGACTAGACGCGGTGAGCAGTACTTC | CATSSYGTRRGEQYF | TRBV15 | once | TRBD2 | TRBJ2-7
TGTGCCAGCAGCCAACTAGCGAGGTCCTACAATGAGCAGTTCTTC | CASSQLARSYNEQFF | TRBV7-6 | few | TRBD2 | TRBJ2-1
TGTGCCAGCAGCGTAGGACAGGGAATTAGCACAGATACGCAGTATTTT | CASSVGQGISTDTQYF | TRBV9 | NA | TRBD1 | TRBJ2-3
TGTGCCAGCAGCTTAGTGGGACAGGGTTACGAGCAGTACTTC | CASSLVGQGYEQYF | TRBV7-6 | NA | TRBD1 | TRBJ2-7
TGTGCCAGCAGCTTAGTAAGCAGGGGAGGCGAGACCCAGTACTTC | CASSLVSRGGETQYF | TRBV7-2 | few | NA | TRBJ2-5
TGTGCCAGCAGCGTTCTGGGGGTGCAGGTGAACACTGAAGCTTTCTTT | CASSVLGVQVNTEAFF | TRBV5-6 | NA | NA | TRBJ1-1
TGCGCCAGCAGCCAACTAGCGCCCCCGGGCACCGGGGAGCTGTTTTTT | CASSQLAPPGTGELFF | TRBV5-1 | NA | TRBD2 | TRBJ2-2
TGTGCCAGCAGTCCGGACAGGGCCACCGAGCAGTACTTC | CASSPDRATEQYF | TRBV28 | NA | TRBD1 | TRBJ2-7
TGTGCCAGCAGTCTCACGAAAATCACTAGCGGGAGGGCCGGGGCCAACGTCCTGACTTTC | CASSLTKITSGRAGANVLTF | TRBV27 | NA | TRBD2 | TRBJ2-6
TGTGCCAGCAGCTTAAGTATACGTTCTCAGCCCCAGCATTTT | CASSLSIRSQPQHF | TRBV5-7 | NA | NA | TRBJ1-5
TGTGCCACGCTCGGGACGATTCTCCCCGAAAGCTCCTACGAGCAGTACTTC | CATLGTILPESSYEQYF | TRBV10-3 | NA | NA | TRBJ2-7
TGCGCCAGCAGCCCCGGGCAAAGAAGAGAGACCCAGTACTTC | CASSPGQRRETQYF | TRBV5-1 | NA | NA | TRBJ2-5
TGTGCCAGCAGCCCCTCCAGCGGGAGGCTATACAATGAGCAGTTCTTC | CASSPSSGRLYNEQFF | TRBV9 | NA | TRBD2 | TRBJ2-1
TGTGCCAGTAGTACCCGGACAGGCGAAGCTTTCTTT | CASSTRTGEAFF | TRBV19 | NA | TRBD1 | TRBJ1-1
TGTGCCAGCAGCCCCCCCCGGGGGGTGGGATACACTGAAGCTTTCTTT | CASSPPRGVGYTEAFF | TRBV11-3 | few | NA | TRBJ1-1
TGTGCCAGCAGTGAGGGCGGGAACTACAATGAGCAGTTCTTC | CASSEGGNYNEQFF | TRBV2 | NA | NA | TRBJ2-1
TGTGCCAGCAGCCAAGCAGGGATTAGCAATCAGCCCCAGCATTTT | CASSQAGISNQPQHF | TRBV5-6 | NA | NA | TRBJ1-5
TGTGCCAGCAGCAAATGGCCCAGGGGCGGGAGCCCCTCCAGCTCCTACAATGAGCAGTTCTTC | CASSKWPRGGSPSSSYNEQFF | TRBV21-1 | NA | NA | TRBJ2-1
TGTGCCAGCACCGGGACAGGAGTACCTGGGGCCAACGTCCTGACTTTC | CASTGTGVPGANVLTF | TRBV2 | once | TRBD1 | TRBJ2-6
TGCGCCAGCAGCTTGGGGGTTCGGGGTGTCAACACTGAAGCTTTCTTT | CASSLGVRGVNTEAFF | TRBV5-1 | once | NA | TRBJ1-1
TGTGCCAGCAGCCAAGAGGTTCTAGCGCGCGAGCAGTACTTC | CASSQEVLAREQYF | TRBV4-2 | NA | NA | TRBJ2-7